The 21 T cell receptor beta chains in this list originate from one sample, sequenced in a study of cytomegalovirus exposure and HLA in healthy donors. With 60 Vbeta and 13 Jbeta primers, the PCR was carried out. The protocol was immunoSEQ multiplex PCR, while the TCRdb copy is restricted to in-frame clones and leaves out a portion. This sample has 95,000 to 100,000 clones, with 76% found just once. Sequencing was carried out using PBMCs. The receptors here all came from a man in his forties in good health and CMV-seronegative.

The V and J genes are TRBV10-1 and TRBJ2-1; TRBD2 agrees at 10 bases. The CDR3 is 16 residues long. Trimming took 1 base from V and 5 from J; bases not matched to a gene: 5. Germline V gene lookup returns CDR1 WNHNN and CDR2 SYGVQD (reference sequence). The CDR3 here is CASSEWGGTSDNEQFF. DNA for the CDR3: TGCGCCAGCAGTGAGTGGGGGGGGACTAGCGACAATGAGCAGTTCTTC.

The V gene is TRBV29-1, the J gene TRBJ1-6, with TRBD1 matching over 7 bases. The CDR3 is made up of 14 amino acids. CDR1 and CDR2 (germline): SQVTM, ANQGSEA. The trim removed 5 bases at V and 9 bases at J, leaving 10 bases unmatched. The CDR3, as DNA: TGCAGCGTTTCTCAGGGGGGAGGAGGTTCACCCCTCCACTTT. Its translation is CSVSQGGGGSPLHF.

This chain connects TRBV7-9 to TRBJ1-1; TRBD1 matches 7 bases. The CDR3 has 17 amino acids. The germline CDR1 and CDR2 sequences are SEHNR and FQNEAQ (reference sequence). V was pared by 5 bases and J by 4 bases, with 16 bases of the junction left unmatched. CDR3 amino acids: CASSPLERQGGLTEAFF. The CDR3 region has the DNA TGTGCCAGCAGCCCTCTGGAGAGGCAGGGGGGCCTCACTGAAGCTTTCTTT.

The gene calls are TRBV5-6 and TRBJ1-1; the match to TRBD1 covers 9 bases. Germline V CDR1 and CDR2: SGHDT, YYEEEE. Trimming took 0 bases from V and 5 from J; bases not matched to a gene: 2. CDR3 length: 14 amino acids. CDR3 region: CASSLDRGRTEAFF. CDR3 in DNA: TGTGCCAGCAGCTTGGACAGGGGGCGAACTGAAGCTTTCTTT. The full variable domain, its missing parts supplied by reference TRBV5-6 and TRBJ1-1, is DAGVTQSPTHLIKTRGQQVTLRCSPKSGHDTVSWYQQALGQGPQFIFQYYEEEERQRGNFPDRFSGHQFPNYSSELNVNALLLGDSALYLCASSLDRGRTEAFFGQGTRLTVV.

The rearrangement links TRBV4-3 to TRBJ1-3; TRBD1 agrees at 8 bases. After removal of 3 bases from V and 0 bases from J, the junction contained 1 base not matched to a gene. The length of the CDR3 is 15 residues. The germline V gene encodes CDR1 LGHNA and CDR2 YSLEER. This CDR3 reads CASSHGTGSGNTIYF. The CDR3 region has the DNA TGCGCCAGCAGCCACGGGACAGGCTCTGGAAACACCATATATTTT.

The rearrangement links TRBV9 to TRBJ2-3; D is uncertain. This CDR3 comprises 16 residues. Germline lookup yields CDR1 SGDLS and CDR2 YYNGEE. V was clipped by 0 bases and J by 2 bases, with 13 bases between them. CDR3 in amino acids: CASSVGGSSYTDTQYF. The CDR3 nucleotides are TGTGCCAGCAGCGTAGGTGGCAGTTCATACACAGATACGCAGTATTTT.

V is TRBV4-2 and J is TRBJ2-7; weak D call: TRBD1 (6 bases). The CDR3 is 15 residues long. The germline gives CDR1 LGHNA, CDR2 YNFKEQ. The V gene lost 1 base and the J gene lost 5 bases, with 15 bases spanning the gap. The CDR3 loop reads CASSQAQGTANEQYF. Written as DNA, the CDR3 is TGTGCCAGCAGCCAAGCGCAGGGGACGGCCAACGAGCAGTACTTC.

The V call is TRBV11-3, the J call TRBJ2-1; 12 nucleotides line up with TRBD2. Germline V CDR1 and CDR2: SGHNT, YENEEA. The CDR3 contains 15 residues. Trimming cost V 5 bases and J 5 bases; bases outside gene matches: 4. CDR3 sequence: CASSLAGGTNNEQFF. Written as DNA, the CDR3 is TGTGCCAGCAGCCTAGCGGGGGGGACAAACAATGAGCAGTTCTTC. The entire variable domain, with the rest obtained from reference TRBV11-3 and TRBJ2-1, is as follows: EAGVVQSPRYKIIEKKQPVAFWCNPISGHNTLYWYLQNLGQGPELLIRYENEEAVDDSQLPKDRFSAERLKGVDSTLKIQPAELGDSAVYLCASSLAGGTNNEQFFGPGTRLTVL.

This chain uses TRBV4-2 with TRBJ2-1; 8 nucleotides align to TRBD1. Germline trimming cut 2 bases from V and 2 bases from J; bases unmatched to any gene: 5. Germline CDR1 LGHNA, CDR2 YNFKEQ. The CDR3 extends over 16 amino acids. DNA of the CDR3: TGTGCCAGCAGCCAACCAGACAGGGGCCCCTACAATGAGCAGTTCTTC. It codes for CASSQPDRGPYNEQFF.

About this clone itself: One end of the junction varies from germline; a read error may be responsible. The V call is TRBV4-3, the J call TRBJ2-3; 9 nucleotides align to TRBD2. CDR3 size: 17 residues. Germline V gene lookup returns CDR1 LGHNA and CDR2 YSLEER. CDR3 protein: CASSQEKRGVGTDTRYF. DNA for the CDR3: TGCGCCAGCAGCCAAGAAAAGCGGGGGGTCGGCACAGATACGCGGTATTTT.

This clone was counted a single time. As DNA, the CDR3 is TGTGCCAGCGACCAGGGACAGGGGTACAATGAGCAGTTCTTC. It is translated as CASDQGQGYNEQFF. This sequence joins TRBV7-2 and TRBJ2-1; 10 bases map to TRBD1. This CDR3 spans 14 amino acids. The junction had 5 bases not matched to a gene; V was cut back by 8 bases and J by 4 bases. The germline CDR1 and CDR2 sequences are SGHTA and FQGNSA.

The chain has TRBV23-1 and TRBJ2-1; D uncertain. TRBV23-1 is noted as an ORF with a role that remains uncertain. CDR3 length: 19 amino acids. Trimming took off 0 bases at V and 4 bases at J, with 22 bases between the two ends. The CDR3 sequence: CASSQSPFLRHYTYNEQFF. The CDR3 bases are TGCGCCAGCAGTCAATCGCCGTTTCTCCGGCACTATACTTACAATGAGCAGTTCTTC.

The chain employs TRBV28 and TRBJ1-2; a possible D gene is TRBD1 (5 bases). The CDR3 is 12 amino acids. The germline CDR1 and CDR2 sequences are MDHEN and SYDVKM. Trimming left V 3 bases short and J 8 bases short, with 10 bases between. This CDR3 is CASSFRVGGYTF. The CDR3 nucleotides are TGTGCCAGCAGTTTCAGGGTTGGGGGCTACACCTTC.

The chain combines TRBV27 with TRBJ2-7, with 7 bases lining up with TRBD2. From germline, CDR1 is MNHEY and CDR2 SMNVEV (reference sequence). The CDR3 runs 13 residues. V dropped 5 bases and J dropped 4; count of bases not matched to a gene: 5. CDR3: CASSPGRAYEQYF. The CDR3 coding sequence is TGTGCCAGCAGTCCGGGGAGGGCTTACGAGCAGTACTTC.

The gene calls are TRBV6-5 and TRBJ2-1, with TRBD1 identical over 8 bases. The germline V gene encodes CDR1 MNHEY and CDR2 SVGAGI. CDR3 length: 14 amino acids. With V trimmed by 7 bases and J by 7 bases, 9 bases remained unmatched. The CDR3 here is CASKVWTGRNEQFF. DNA of the CDR3: TGTGCCAGCAAAGTTTGGACAGGGAGGAATGAGCAGTTCTTC.

Only one count was recorded for this clone. The rearrangement links TRBV5-4 to TRBJ1-1, with unresolved D. Trimming removed 2 bases at V and 4 bases at J, with 9 bases between. The CDR3 is 13 residues long. Germline values: CDR1 SGHNT, CDR2 YYREEE (reference sequence). DNA for the CDR3: TGTGCCAGCAGCTTTTCGACTGGCACTGAAGCTTTCTTT. Amino acid sequence: CASSFSTGTEAFF.

V and J are TRBV19 and TRBJ2-5, with 7 nucleotides matching TRBD2. The length of the CDR3 is 15 residues. Germline-derived CDR1 and CDR2 are LNHDA and SQIVND (reference sequence). J was trimmed by 3 bases and V by 6 bases; bases with no gene match: 10. CDR3 residues: CASSHLRGREETQYF. CDR3 nucleotides: TGTGCCAGTAGCCACCTTCGGGGGAGGGAAGAGACCCAGTACTTC.

The rearrangement uses TRBV7-2 and TRBJ1-2; 7 positions match TRBD1. The CDR3 runs to 13 residues. CDR1 and CDR2 from the germline V gene are SGHTA and FQGNSA. V gave up 5 bases and J gave up 8 bases; unmatched junction bases: 8. DNA of the CDR3: TGTGCCAGCAGCATTCAGGGGGTGATAGGCTACACCTTC. This encodes CASSIQGVIGYTF.

Worth noting for this clone: Relative to the germline gene, one junction end is altered; a read error may explain this. The rearrangement uses TRBV6-4 and TRBJ2-3, with no clear D. Germline values: CDR1 MRHNA, CDR2 SNTAGT. The CDR3 extends over 14 amino acids. CDR3 sequence (DNA): TGTGCCAGCAGTGACGGGTTATTAGCAGACACGCAGTATTTT. It specifies CASSDGLLADTQYF.

V gene TRBV2 combines with J gene TRBJ2-2, with D perhaps matching TRBD2 (6 bases). Germline-derived CDR1 and CDR2 are SNHLY and FYNNEI. V was pared by 8 bases and J by 7 bases, with 14 bases between. CDR3 length equals 13 residues. CDR3 sequence (DNA): TGTGCCAGCGGGGGAGAAGCGGGCGGGGAGCTGTTTTTT. Protein sequence: CASGGEAGGELFF.

The V call is TRBV5-1, the J call TRBJ1-1, with TRBD1 identical over 11 bases. V dropped 4 bases and J dropped 5; count of bases not matched to a gene: 7. The CDR3 has 15 residues. Germline CDR1 SGHRS, CDR2 YFSETQ. The CDR3 coding sequence is TGCGCCAGCAGCGCAGGACAGGGGGCAGGTACTGAAGCTTTCTTT. Residues: CASSAGQGAGTEAFF.